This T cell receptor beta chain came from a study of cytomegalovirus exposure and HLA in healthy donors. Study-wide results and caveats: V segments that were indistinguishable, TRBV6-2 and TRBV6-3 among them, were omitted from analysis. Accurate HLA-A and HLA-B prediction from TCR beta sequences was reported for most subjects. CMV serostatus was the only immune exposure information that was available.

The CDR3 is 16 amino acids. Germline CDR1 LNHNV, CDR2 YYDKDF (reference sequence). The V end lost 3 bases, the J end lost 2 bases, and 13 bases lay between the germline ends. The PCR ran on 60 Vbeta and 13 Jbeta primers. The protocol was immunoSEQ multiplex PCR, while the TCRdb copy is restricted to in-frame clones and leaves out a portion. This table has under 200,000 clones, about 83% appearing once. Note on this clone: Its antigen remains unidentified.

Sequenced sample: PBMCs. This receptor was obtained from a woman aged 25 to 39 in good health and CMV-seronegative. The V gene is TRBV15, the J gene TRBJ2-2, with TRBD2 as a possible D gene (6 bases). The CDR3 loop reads CATSREGLINTGELFF. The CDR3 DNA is TGTGCCACCAGCAGGGAGGGGCTGATCAACACCGGGGAGCTGTTTTTT.